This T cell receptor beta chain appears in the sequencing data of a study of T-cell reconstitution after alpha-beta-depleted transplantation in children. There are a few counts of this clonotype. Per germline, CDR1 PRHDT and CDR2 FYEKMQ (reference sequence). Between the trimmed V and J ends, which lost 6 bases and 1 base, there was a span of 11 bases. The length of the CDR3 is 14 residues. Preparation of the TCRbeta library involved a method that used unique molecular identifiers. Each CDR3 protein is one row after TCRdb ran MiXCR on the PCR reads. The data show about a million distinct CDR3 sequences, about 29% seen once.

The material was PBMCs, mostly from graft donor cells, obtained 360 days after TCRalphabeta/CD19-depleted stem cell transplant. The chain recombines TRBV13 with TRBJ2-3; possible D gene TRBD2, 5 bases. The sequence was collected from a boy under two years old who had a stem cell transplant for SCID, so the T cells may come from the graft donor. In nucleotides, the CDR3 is TGTGCCAGCAGACCCATGCGGGGCACAGATACGCAGTATTTT. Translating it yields CASRPMRGTDTQYF.